Presented here are 24 T cell receptor beta chains from one specimen sequenced in a study of blood T cell repertoires in COVID-19. Data came from immunoSEQ multiplex PCR; TCRdb stores just in-frame clones and leaves some out. This sample has about 52,000 clones, with 81% found just once. Input material: peripheral blood. Every receptor here comes from a woman older than 75 with COVID-19, enrolled during active disease.

This chain joins TRBV16 and TRBJ1-4, with D unclear. The CDR3 runs 16 residues. Trimming removed 0 bases from V and 0 bases from J, with 8 bases in between. Germline values: CDR1 KGHSY, CDR2 FQNENV. DNA for the CDR3: TGTGCCAGCAGCCAATCGCGGGCTGCAACTAATGAAAAACTGTTTTTT. This sequence encodes CASSQSRAATNEKLFF.

The gene calls are TRBV12-5 and TRBJ2-1, with D possibly TRBD2 on 6 matching bases. Germline values: CDR1 LGHNT, CDR2 FRNRAP. V was pared by 4 bases and J by 2 bases, with 15 bases between. This CDR3 contains 16 residues. CDR3 sequence: CASGSPGLATYNEQFF. The DNA of the CDR3 is TGTGCTAGTGGTTCGCCGGGACTTGCCACCTACAATGAGCAGTTCTTC.

This clone occurred a few times. The V and J genes are TRBV29-1 and TRBJ1-1; D uncertain. The CDR3 totals 10 residues. Deletions cut 4 bases from V and 12 bases from J, with 12 bases between. Germline lookup yields CDR1 SQVTM and CDR2 ANQGSEA. In DNA form, the CDR3 reads TGCAGCGTTGTTGGACTAGAACCTTTCTTT. Its protein product is CSVVGLEPFF.

The J gene is TRBJ2-7, the V gene TRBV5-4; 9 bases align to TRBD2. The V segment lost 5 bases and the J segment 1 base; nucleotides outside the gene matches: 13. The CDR3 is 17 amino acids. In germline, CDR1 is SGHNT, CDR2 YYREEE (reference sequence). The CDR3 spells CASSQREDPVISYEQYF. CDR3 in DNA: TGTGCCAGCAGTCAGCGGGAGGACCCCGTTATATCCTACGAGCAGTACTTC.

CDR3 residues: CASSLTLRLQGTSYEQYF. CDR3 DNA: TGTGCCAGCAGTTTAACCCTTCGGTTACAGGGGACCTCCTACGAGCAGTACTTC. The J gene is TRBJ2-7, the V gene TRBV28; 7 nucleotides line up with TRBD1. The V and J ends lost 2 bases and 0 bases, in that order; junction bases with no gene match: 13. The CDR3 has 18 amino acids. Germline values: CDR1 MDHEN, CDR2 SYDVKM.

The CDR3 nucleotides read TGCGCCAGCAGCTTGGGGCAGCGGGAAGTAGATACGCAGTATTTT. It encodes CASSLGQREVDTQYF. V is TRBV5-1 and J is TRBJ2-3; 7 positions agree with TRBD2. Germline V CDR1 and CDR2: SGHRS, YFSETQ. CDR3 size: 15 residues. Trimming removed 0 bases from V and 5 bases from J; junction bases left unmatched: 6.

The sample holds one count of this clone. J is TRBJ2-1 and V is TRBV6-4; 7 bases fit TRBD2. Looked up from germline, CDR1 is MRHNA and CDR2 is SNTAGT. The CDR3 sequence is 17 residues long. The ends lost 0 bases at V and 5 bases at J; junction bases unmatched: 10. The CDR3 loop reads CASSDSREVSVDNEQFF. DNA for the CDR3: TGTGCCAGCAGTGACTCTCGGGAGGTTAGTGTGGACAATGAGCAGTTCTTC.

This rearrangement joins TRBV6-5 to TRBJ1-5, with a possible D match to TRBD1 (5 bases). The length of the CDR3 is 13 residues. Trimming removed 8 bases at V and 7 bases at J, with 15 bases between. The germline gives CDR1 MNHEY, CDR2 SVGAGI. The CDR3 DNA sequence: TGTGCCAGCCGGGGGGGATTCGGGCAGCCCCAGCATTTT. The encoded protein is CASRGGFGQPQHF.

The chain couples TRBV28 to TRBJ1-3; TRBD1 agrees at 10 bases. The CDR3 runs to 16 residues. The J segment lost 0 bases and the V segment lost 8 bases, leaving 7 bases of the junction unmatched. In germline, CDR1 is MDHEN, CDR2 SYDVKM. DNA for the CDR3: TGTGCCAGCCTTTCCGGGACAGGGGCCTCTGGAAACACCATATATTTT. Its translation: CASLSGTGASGNTIYF.

This chain connects TRBV24-1 to TRBJ2-5, with TRBD1 identical over 12 bases. The CDR3 is 16 amino acids. Trimming cost V 4 bases and J 3 bases; bases outside gene matches: 5. Per the germline V gene, CDR1 is KGHDR and CDR2 is SFDVKD. Here the CDR3 reads CATSDFGTGGEETQYF. The CDR3 DNA reads as TGTGCCACCAGTGACTTCGGGACAGGGGGCGAAGAGACCCAGTACTTC.

CDR3 DNA sequence: TGTGCCAGCAGCCTCCAAGGGGCCTACGAGCAGTACTTC. Its protein is CASSLQGAYEQYF. This rearrangement joins TRBV3-1 (or the pseudogene TRBV3-2) to TRBJ2-7; D is possibly TRBD1 (5 bases). Per the germline V gene, CDR1 is LGHDT and CDR2 is YNNKEL (reference sequence). The CDR3 extends over 13 amino acids. Trimming took 4 bases from V and 2 from J, leaving 9 bases between them.

Written as DNA, the CDR3 is TGTGCCAGCAGCCTCGGGACAGGGGGCACTAACTATGGCTACACCTTC. As protein: CASSLGTGGTNYGYTF. This chain uses TRBV7-9 with TRBJ1-2, with TRBD1 matching over 12 bases. V shed 5 bases, J shed 0 bases, and the junction held 4 bases outside the gene matches. Germline V gene sequence: CDR1 SEHNR, CDR2 FQNEAQ (reference sequence). The CDR3 runs to 16 residues.

This rearrangement joins TRBV30 to TRBJ2-3; 7 bases align to TRBD2. Trimming cost V 1 base and J 2 bases; bases outside gene matches: 6. The CDR3 runs to 15 residues. Germline CDR1 is GTSNPN and CDR2 is SVGIG (reference sequence). The CDR3 bases are TGTGCCTGGAGTGGCGGGGGACTACCCACAGATACGCAGTATTTT. It translates to CAWSGGGLPTDTQYF.

V is TRBV9 and J is TRBJ2-1; 14 nucleotides line up with TRBD2. The CDR3 totals 15 residues. V was pared by 3 bases and J by 10 bases, with 6 bases of the junction left unmatched. Per germline, CDR1 SGDLS and CDR2 YYNGEE. CDR3 in DNA: TGTGCCAGCAGCGCGGGACTAGCGGGAGAGGGGGAGCAGTTCTTC. It codes for CASSAGLAGEGEQFF.

The gene calls are TRBV12-5 and TRBJ2-2, with TRBD1 matching 8 bases. The CDR3 covers 16 residues. The trim removed 7 bases at V and 5 bases at J, leaving 12 bases unmatched. The germline CDR1 and CDR2 sequences are LGHNT and FRNRAP. In DNA, the CDR3 is TGTGCTAGTGACACAGGGGGGACTTCAAGGACCGGGGAGCTGTTTTTT. It encodes CASDTGGTSRTGELFF.

V is TRBV29-1 and J is TRBJ2-7, with a possible D match to TRBD2 (6 bases). Germline values: CDR1 SQVTM, CDR2 ANQGSEA. V was shortened by 4 bases and J by 4 bases, with 11 bases between the two germline ends. The CDR3 is 12 residues long. This chain's CDR3 is CSVARETYEQYF. The CDR3, as DNA: TGCAGCGTTGCACGGGAGACTTACGAGCAGTACTTC.

Only one count was recorded for this clone. V usage is TRBV3-1 (or the pseudogene TRBV3-2) and J usage is TRBJ2-2; no clear D. Germline V gene lookup returns CDR1 LGHDT and CDR2 YNNKEL (reference sequence). V was trimmed by 5 bases and J by 5 bases, leaving 18 bases between them. This CDR3 region has 16 residues. The CDR3 protein is CASSAMASGLTGELFF. CDR3 nucleotides: TGTGCCAGCAGCGCGATGGCTTCAGGCTTGACCGGGGAGCTGTTTTTT.

This chain links TRBV6-5 with TRBJ2-2; no clear D gene. The ends were cut back, 2 bases at V and 0 bases at J, with 7 bases in the middle. This CDR3 has 15 residues. The germline V gene encodes CDR1 MNHEY and CDR2 SVGAGI. The CDR3 spells CASSYAQANTGELFF. CDR3 DNA sequence: TGTGCCAGCAGTTACGCGCAGGCGAACACCGGGGAGCTGTTTTTT.

The V call is TRBV5-1, the J call TRBJ2-3; D perhaps matches TRBD2 (6 bases). V lost 0 bases and J 6 bases, leaving 26 bases between the germline ends. Germline V lookup: CDR1 SGHRS, CDR2 YFSETQ. The CDR3 totals 19 residues. The CDR3 nucleotides are TGCGCCAGCAGCTTGGTCCCCCGAAAAACGGGAGCGCATGTGGATACGCAGTATTTT. Encoded protein: CASSLVPRKTGAHVDTQYF.

CDR3 sequence (DNA): TGTGCCACCAGCAGAGATCAATCCCCCAGCACAGATACGCAGTATTTT. It translates to CATSRDQSPSTDTQYF. The chain has TRBV15 and TRBJ2-3; D call uncertain. Germline CDR1 LNHNV, CDR2 YYDKDF (reference sequence). The CDR3 sequence is 16 residues long. Deletions cut 0 bases from V and 0 bases from J, with 10 bases between.

The chain is built from TRBV6-5 and TRBJ2-7, with TRBD1 identical over 10 bases. With 7 bases clipped from V and 2 bases from J, the junction kept 8 bases outside the gene matches. The CDR3 has 15 residues. The germline gives CDR1 MNHEY, CDR2 SVGAGI. CDR3 amino acids: CASTRVDRGTYEQYF. CDR3 in DNA: TGTGCCAGCACTCGGGTGGACAGGGGGACCTACGAGCAGTACTTC.

This chain uses TRBV7-6 with TRBJ2-3, with 9 bases lining up with TRBD1. The CDR3 is 16 residues long. V lost 5 bases, J lost 3 bases, and 9 bases stayed unmatched. Germline assignment: CDR1 SGHVS and CDR2 FNYEAQ. CDR3 sequence: CASSRQGQGFTDTQYF. The CDR3 DNA reads TGTGCCAGCAGCCGACAGGGACAGGGTTTTACAGATACGCAGTATTTT.

The gene calls are TRBV30 and TRBJ2-7; 10 bases are shared with TRBD2. Germline V gene lookup returns CDR1 GTSNPN and CDR2 SVGIG (reference sequence). CDR3 length: 14 amino acids. Trimming at V came to 0 bases and at J to 3 bases, leaving 2 bases not matched to a gene. For the CDR3, the DNA is TGTGCCTGGAGTGTTCTAGCGGGAGTCTACGAGCAGTACTTC. As protein: CAWSVLAGVYEQYF.

The rearrangement joins TRBV7-3 to TRBJ2-3; TRBD2 aligns across 15 bases. Germline CDR1 is SGHTA and CDR2 is FQGTGA. This CDR3 spans 17 amino acids. V was pared by 4 bases and J by 0 bases, with 2 bases of the junction left unmatched. CDR3 loop: CASSSGTSGRSTDTQYF. The CDR3, as DNA: TGTGCCAGCAGCTCCGGGACTAGCGGGAGGAGCACAGATACGCAGTATTTT.